These T cell receptor beta chains were read from a single sample in a study of T cell repertoires in cytomegalovirus infection. Each CDR3 protein is one row after TCRdb ran MiXCR on the reads. The repertoire holds hundreds of thousands of distinct CDR3 sequences, almost 30% seen once, with around 18% in the top ten. No antigen has been assigned to these receptors. Sequencing used cultured PBMCs, obtained from culture after CMV antigen stimulation. The origin of the receptors is a human donor in good health (CMV status not recorded). Some clones in this sample may be carry-over from other donors' samples. Each CDR3 is given with its conserved first and last residue.

len,j_gene,v_gene,CDR3aa
11,TRBJ2-7,TRBV6-2/TRBV6-3,CASRNTLEQYF
14,TRBJ2-3,TRBV11-2,CASSLRDGADTQYF
12,TRBJ2-1,TRBV24-1,CATSAQKDEQFF
13,TRBJ2-1,TRBV19,CATRMSVTGGQFF
18,TRBJ1-2,TRBV12-3/TRBV12-4,CASSSSTPGQARNYGYTF
15,TRBJ2-1,TRBV12-3/TRBV12-4,CASRTQGAYHNEQFF
17,TRBJ1-5,TRBV7-8,CASSLSMRSTGMVPQHF
13,TRBJ2-7,TRBV20-1,CSASSGSSYEQYF
15,TRBJ1-2,TRBV4-2,CASSQEELLNYGYTF
13,TRBJ1-4,TRBV6-6,CASSVQGNEKLFF
16,TRBJ1-5,TRBV7-6,CASSPGQGDSNQPQHF
16,TRBJ2-3,TRBV6-5,CASTPRGHRATDTQYF
16,TRBJ2-1,TRBV6-1,CASSEAVGQGSNEQFF
14,TRBJ1-1,TRBV7-2,CASGLTGGHTEAFF
16,TRBJ1-6,TRBV28,CASSLPTGSRDSPLHF
17,TRBJ1-5,TRBV5-1,CASSLGGQGASNQPQHF
16,TRBJ2-2,TRBV27,CASSLRTAAGTGELFF
16,TRBJ1-3,TRBV28,CASSRGPLGSGNTIYF
16,TRBJ2-3,TRBV20-1,CSARDSSGRYTDTQYF
15,TRBJ1-1,TRBV19,CASSMGTGLNTEAFF
13,TRBJ2-1,TRBV11-3,CASSLSAPEEQFF
15,TRBJ1-5,TRBV12-3/TRBV12-4,CASSFTDHPNQPQHF
16,TRBJ2-3,TRBV5-4,CASSPGDATGTDTQYF
13,TRBJ2-7,TRBV7-2,CASSSPRLVEQYF
14,TRBJ2-1,TRBV10-2,CASRSSQGGNEQFF
15,TRBJ1-1,TRBV19,CASSIVRGSNTEAFF